This entry features one T cell receptor beta chain sequence. This clone has only one observation. No cognate antigen has been identified for it. There are no base qualities to consult, and no much larger clone falls within one base. The data were obtained in a study of OX40 agonist ivuxolimab in advanced cancers. About the investigation overall: Ivuxolimab was an agonistic, fully human IgG2 monoclonal antibody directed against OX40 (CD134), a costimulatory receptor. Peripheral TCRbeta sequencing was intended to test whether TCR sequence diversity was altered and clonal T-cell expansion was caused by ivuxolimab. The monotherapy dose-escalation portion (N of about 57 patients) of the phase I ivuxolimab trial is reported in the paper. Partial responses were achieved by three dose-escalation patients, of whom one had hepatocellular carcinoma and two had cutaneous melanoma. A male proportion of roughly 80% and a mean age of approximately 55 years, ranging from about 23 to 79, were recorded for the dose-escalation cohort. Of the 50 to 55 dose-escalation patients, hepatocellular carcinoma was present in 19, melanoma in approximately 15, renal cell carcinoma in 9 and head and neck cancer in 9. Intravenous ivuxolimab was administered to patients every 2 weeks at six dose levels: 0.01, 0.1, 0.3, 1.5, 3 and 10 mg/kg. Prior anti-PD-1, anti-PD-L1 or anti-CTLA-4 therapy was permitted, and checkpoint inhibitors had been received by roughly 42% of dose-escalation patients. General findings and caveats noted by the study authors: At doses of 0.1 to 3.0 mg/kg, clonal expansion of both CD4+ and CD8+ T cells in blood was seen between baseline and week 6. On average, CD8+ T cells showed more expanded clones than CD4+ T cells after ivuxolimab. Low levels of normalized T-cell clonal expansion were also seen in some nonresponding patients. The antigen specificity of the clonally expanded peripheral T cells was not determined. In the 0.1-3.0 mg/kg groups, partial responders had among the lowest normalized peripheral clonal expansion, particularly in CD8+ T cells.

To sequence the TCRbeta CDR3 region, genomic DNA was isolated from the sorted cells. TCRbeta CDR3 regions were sequenced using the immunoSEQ Assay. Imported from immuneACCESS, the table was reduced by TCRdb to in-frame sequences with V and J called. These copies leave out some clones; in studies compared against another copy, an unresolved V gene accounts for under half, and the cause of the remainder is not known. Across this sample there are 70,000 or so clones, with 85% seen only once. The biggest ten clones account for under 7% of the sample. The trial excluded patients who had a history of autoimmune disease or who were on systemic immunosuppression. Peripheral blood for TCR sequencing was collected from all dose cohorts at baseline, on cycle 4 day 1, and on cycle 7 day 1. Samples came from an open-label, multicenter, first-in-human phase I dose-escalation trial of ivuxolimab. Adults with locally advanced or metastatic melanoma, renal cell carcinoma, hepatocellular carcinoma or head and neck squamous cell carcinoma were enrolled in the trial. Before TCR sequencing, CD4+ T cells and CD8+ T cells were sorted from peripheral blood as separate populations.

The germline V gene gives CDR1 as KGHSH and CDR2 as LQKENI. The CDR3 runs 18 residues from the cysteine to the phenylalanine. Only the CDR3 part of the read is kept: 54 bases, read in frame from the first base. After removal of 6 bases from V and 6 bases from J, the junction retains 15 bases not matched to a gene. The sequence came from an adult with an advanced solid tumor such as melanoma, head and neck, liver or kidney cancer. This material consisted of CD4+ or CD8+ T cells sorted from blood, taken in a trial of the OX40 agonist ivuxolimab. The V and J segments used are TRBV18 and TRBJ2-1, with TRBD2 matching 12 junction bases. The nucleotides read TGTGCCAGCTCGCCCCTCCTAGCGGGAGGGCCTTTGGGCAATGAGCAGTTCTTC. Translated, it gives CASSPLLAGGPLGNEQFF.